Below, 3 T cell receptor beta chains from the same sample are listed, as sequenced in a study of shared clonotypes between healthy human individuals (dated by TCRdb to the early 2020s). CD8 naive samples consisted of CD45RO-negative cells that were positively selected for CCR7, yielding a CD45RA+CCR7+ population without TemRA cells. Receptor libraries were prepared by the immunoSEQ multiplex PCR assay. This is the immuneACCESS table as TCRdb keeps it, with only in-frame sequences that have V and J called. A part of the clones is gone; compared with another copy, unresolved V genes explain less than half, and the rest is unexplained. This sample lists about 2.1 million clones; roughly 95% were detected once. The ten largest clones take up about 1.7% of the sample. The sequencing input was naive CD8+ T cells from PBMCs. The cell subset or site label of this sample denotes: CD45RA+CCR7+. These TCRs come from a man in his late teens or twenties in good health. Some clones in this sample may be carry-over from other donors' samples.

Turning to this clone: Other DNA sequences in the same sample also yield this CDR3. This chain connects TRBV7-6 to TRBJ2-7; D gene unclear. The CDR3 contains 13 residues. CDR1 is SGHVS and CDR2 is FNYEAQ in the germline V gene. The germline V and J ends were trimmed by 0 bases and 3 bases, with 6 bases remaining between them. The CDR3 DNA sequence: TGTGCCAGCAGCTTAGCTTTAGGCTACGAGCAGTACTTC. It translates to CASSLALGYEQYF.

CDR3 in DNA: TGTGCCAGCTTACTGACGGAGGGGGCCTACGAGCAGTACTTC. As protein: CASLLTEGAYEQYF. This rearrangement joins TRBV2 to TRBJ2-7; possibly TRBD1 or TRBD2 for D (6 bases each). The CDR3 has 14 residues. From germline, CDR1 is SNHLY and CDR2 FYNNEI. V lost 8 bases, J lost 2 bases, and 16 bases lay in between.

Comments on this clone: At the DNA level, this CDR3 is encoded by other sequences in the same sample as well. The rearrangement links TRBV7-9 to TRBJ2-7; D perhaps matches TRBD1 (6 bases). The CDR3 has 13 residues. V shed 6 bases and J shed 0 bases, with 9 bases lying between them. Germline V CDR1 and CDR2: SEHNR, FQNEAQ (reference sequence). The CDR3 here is CASSRTDSYEQYF. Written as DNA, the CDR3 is TGTGCCAGCAGTCGGACAGACTCCTACGAGCAGTACTTC.